The entry that follows covers one T cell receptor (beta chain) sequence. This entry belongs to a study of blood T cell repertoires in COVID-19. For the study at large: The United States, Italy and Spain supplied acute and convalescent COVID-19 samples. The analysed material was cDNA or gDNA that came from T cells, B-cell-depleted T cells, or PBMCs.

The CDR3 runs to 16 residues. In germline, CDR1 is SGDLS, CDR2 YYNGEE. Trimming cost V 0 bases and J 1 base; bases outside gene matches: 2. Per the original data handling: By means of reference gene primer amplification, nucleated cell counts were estimated. TCRdb's copy holds only in-frame clones and misses some; the assay was immunoSEQ multiplex PCR. V and J calls and clone size are given by that table; D and trimming were obtained from the DNA. The sample has about 150,000 clones, around 87% seen once. Specimen: peripheral blood. The genes are TRBV9 and TRBJ1-5, with TRBD1 identical over 9 bases. This receptor was obtained from a woman aged 55-69 years with active or convalescent COVID-19. In DNA form, the CDR3 reads TGTGCCAGCAGCGTAGTGGGGACAGGGAGCAATCAGCCCCAGCATTTT. Translating it yields CASSVVGTGSNQPQHF.